The next 20 T cell receptor beta chains were all read from a single sample in a study of blood T cell repertoires in COVID-19. Clones were sequenced by immunoSEQ multiplex PCR, and TCRdb holds only the in-frame ones, with some missing. The sample contains 200,000 to 250,000 clones, 86% of which appear only once. Sequencing used PBMCs or T cells enriched from blood (not recorded which). Receptors were obtained from a middle-aged woman with acute COVID-19.

This clone was detected only once. The chain's CDR3 is CASRSYFSNTEAFF. The CDR3 nucleotides read TGTGCCAGCAGGTCATACTTTTCGAACACTGAAGCTTTCTTT. The chain is built from TRBV2 and TRBJ1-1; no clear D. V was clipped by 6 bases and J by 1 base, with 12 bases between them. Germline loops: CDR1 SNHLY, CDR2 FYNNEI. CDR3 length: 14 residues.

This clone has a single count. The gene calls are TRBV30 and TRBJ2-5; TRBD2 agrees at 8 bases. This CDR3 is built from 14 residues. The germline gives CDR1 GTSNPN, CDR2 SVGIG (reference sequence). The trim removed 3 bases at V and 4 bases at J, leaving 7 bases unmatched. The CDR3 bases are TGTGCCTGGAGGACAGCCGGGAGGGGAGAGACCCAGTACTTC. As protein: CAWRTAGRGETQYF.

This rearrangement joins TRBV7-6 to TRBJ1-3; no clear D gene. Deletions cut 1 base from V and 4 bases from J, with 11 bases between. The CDR3 has 15 residues. Germline V gene sequence: CDR1 SGHVS, CDR2 FNYEAQ. This CDR3 reads CASSLGVGSGNTIYF. The CDR3 DNA follows: TGTGCCAGCAGCTTAGGGGTCGGGTCAGGAAACACCATATATTTT.

The sample holds one count of this clone. In nucleotides, the CDR3 is TGTGCCAGCTCACTCACTGCTAGCACAGATACGCAGTATTTT. This encodes CASSLTASTDTQYF. The chain is built from TRBV18 and TRBJ2-3; no definite D call. Germline V gene sequence: CDR1 KGHSH, CDR2 LQKENI. This CDR3 is built from 14 residues. V dropped 4 bases and J dropped 0 bases, with 8 bases sitting between them. Looking up the rest from reference TRBV18 and TRBJ2-3 gives the full variable domain: NAGVMQNPRHLVRRRGQEARLRCSPMKGHSHVYWYRQLPEEGLKFMVYLQKENIIDESGMPKERFSAEFPKEGPSILRIQQVVRGDSAAYFCASSLTASTDTQYFGPGTRLTVL.

The CDR3 loop reads CASSQGASGNTIYF. The DNA for the CDR3 is TGCGCCAGCAGCCAAGGCGCTTCTGGAAACACCATATATTTT. The V call is TRBV4-3, the J call TRBJ1-3; D unclear. V was pared by 1 base and J by 1 base, with 5 bases between. Per germline, CDR1 LGHNA and CDR2 YSLEER. The CDR3 sequence is 14 residues long.

This chain links TRBV19 with TRBJ1-1; possible D gene TRBD1, 5 bases. CDR1 is LNHDA and CDR2 is SQIVND in the germline V gene (reference sequence). Trimming left V 7 bases short and J 3 bases short, with 15 bases between. The CDR3 runs 14 residues. The DNA of the CDR3 is TGTGCCAGTACTATGGGAGGGGCGCACACTGAAGCTTTCTTT. Its protein product is CASTMGGAHTEAFF.

A word on this clone: Other DNA sequences in this sample translate to the same CDR3. The V call is TRBV19, the J call TRBJ2-1; weak D call: TRBD2 (5 bases). Germline V gene lookup returns CDR1 LNHDA and CDR2 SQIVND (reference sequence). The V gene lost 1 base and the J gene lost 7 bases, with 8 bases spanning the gap. This CDR3 is 13 amino acids long. The CDR3 loop is CASSIGGGNEQFF. The CDR3 DNA follows: TGTGCCAGTAGTATAGGCGGCGGGAATGAGCAGTTCTTC.

This chain connects TRBV9 to TRBJ2-5; 9 bases align to TRBD1. The CDR3 loop spans 15 amino acids. CDR1 and CDR2 (germline): SGDLS, YYNGEE. V trimming: 2 bases; J trimming: 3 bases; junction bases outside the gene matches: 5. For the CDR3, the DNA is TGTGCCAGCAGCGTGTCAGGGACAGGGAAAGAGACCCAGTACTTC. Protein product: CASSVSGTGKETQYF.

The V call is TRBV7-8, the J call TRBJ1-4; maybe TRBD1 (5 bases). Germline values: CDR1 SGHVS, CDR2 FQNEAQ. The CDR3 covers 15 residues. The V gene lost 3 bases and the J gene lost 8 bases, with 16 bases spanning the gap. This CDR3 is CASSFPLEGKEKLFF. The DNA of the CDR3 is TGTGCCAGCAGCTTTCCCTTGGAGGGGAAGGAAAAACTGTTTTTT.

The genes are TRBV2 and TRBJ2-6, with no clear D. The ends were cut back, 0 bases at V and 0 bases at J, with 15 bases in the middle. The CDR3 runs 19 residues. The germline CDR1 and CDR2 sequences are SNHLY and FYNNEI. In DNA form, the CDR3 reads TGTGCCAGCAGTGAAGCGCATTTGACACACCACTCTGGGGCCAACGTCCTGACTTTC. Its protein is CASSEAHLTHHSGANVLTF.

This chain joins TRBV12-3 or TRBV12-4 and TRBJ1-1; weak D call: TRBD1 (5 bases). V was cut by 1 base and J by 6 bases, with 6 bases left in between. This CDR3 region has 12 residues. CDR3 region: CASSLGGPEAFF. The CDR3 nucleotides are TGTGCCAGCAGTTTAGGGGGCCCTGAAGCTTTCTTT.

Worth noting for this clone: The same CDR3 can be traced to other DNA sequences in this sample. V usage is TRBV3-1 (or the pseudogene TRBV3-2) and J usage is TRBJ1-3, with TRBD1 as a possible D gene (6 bases). V lost 1 base, J lost 0 bases, and 7 bases lay in between. CDR1 is LGHDT and CDR2 is YNNKEL in the germline V gene (reference sequence). The CDR3 contains 15 residues. The CDR3 here is CASSQGRGSGNTIYF. The CDR3 nucleotides read TGTGCCAGCAGCCAAGGCAGGGGCTCTGGAAACACCATATATTTT.

This clone was seen a handful of times. This sequence joins TRBV9 and TRBJ2-2; tentatively, D is TRBD2 (5 bases). Trimming stripped 3 bases from V and 5 bases from J, with 17 bases between. Germline V gene lookup returns CDR1 SGDLS and CDR2 YYNGEE. The CDR3 is 16 amino acids. The CDR3 DNA reads TGTGCCAGCAGCGATCGGGGATCCCTGGGGACCGGGGAGCTGTTTTTT. This gives the protein CASSDRGSLGTGELFF.

This clone was detected only a few times. This sequence joins TRBV6-5 and TRBJ1-1; no clear D gene. In germline, CDR1 is MNHEY, CDR2 SVGAGI. The V end lost 6 bases, the J end lost 3 bases, and 5 bases lay between the germline ends. This CDR3 comprises 11 residues. As DNA, the CDR3 is TGTGCCAGCAGCTTTTACACTGAAGCTTTCTTT. This encodes CASSFYTEAFF.

The gene calls are TRBV7-3 and TRBJ1-4; maybe TRBD1 (5 bases). V gave up 1 base and J gave up 7 bases, with 10 bases separating them. Germline values: CDR1 SGHTA, CDR2 FQGTGA. The CDR3 has 14 amino acids. The CDR3 DNA reads TGTGCCAGCAGCTTAAATGGGGGAGGTGAAAAACTGTTTTTT. Translation gives CASSLNGGGEKLFF.

This clone was observed a handful of times. The V call is TRBV21-1, the J call TRBJ2-2; the DNA was not compared with TRBD1, the D call given in the table. TRBV21-1 is noted as a pseudogene. This CDR3 is 15 amino acids long. The CDR3 reads CASSGTVANTGELFF. CDR3 DNA: TGTGCCAGCAGCGGGACAGTCGCGAACACCGGGGAGCTGTTTTTT.

This chain joins TRBV5-4 and TRBJ2-7, with a possible D match to TRBD1 (6 bases). CDR1 is SGHNT and CDR2 is YYREEE in the germline V gene (reference sequence). This CDR3 has 13 residues. The V gene lost 4 bases and the J gene lost 7 bases, with 15 bases spanning the gap. CDR3: CASSPPGQSEQYF. CDR3 in DNA: TGTGCCAGCAGCCCACCCGGACAGTCGGAGCAGTACTTC. The whole variable domain, filled in from reference TRBV5-4 and TRBJ2-7, reads ETGVTQSPTHLIKTRGQQVTLRCSSQSGHNTVSWYQQALGQGPQFIFQYYREEENGRGNFPPRFSGLQFPNYSSELNVNALELDDSALYLCASSPPGQSEQYFGPGTRLTVT.

The V gene is TRBV18, the J gene TRBJ1-2; D gene uncertain. The CDR3 length is 15 residues. V was trimmed by 2 bases and J by 6 bases, leaving 16 bases between them. CDR1 is KGHSH, CDR2 LQKENI, per germline. CDR3 amino acids: CASSPSLSVENGYTF. CDR3 bases: TGTGCCAGCTCACCATCGCTCTCCGTTGAGAATGGCTACACCTTC.

The V call is TRBV14, the J call TRBJ2-5, with 8 bases matching TRBD2. With V trimmed by 4 bases and J by 4 bases, 8 bases remained unmatched. CDR3 size: 15 residues. Germline CDR1 SGHDN, CDR2 FVKESK. CDR3 DNA sequence: TGTGCCAGCAGCCCGTTTCGGGGGGGTGTAGAGACCCAGTACTTC. Residues: CASSPFRGGVETQYF.

V and J are TRBV7-9 and TRBJ2-1, with D possibly being TRBD2 (5 bases). The germline V gene has CDR1 SEHNR and CDR2 FQNEAQ (reference sequence). V gave up 7 bases and J gave up 3 bases, with 13 bases separating them. The CDR3 spans 14 residues. For the CDR3, the DNA is TGTGCCAGCATTGGTCACGGGGTCTACAATGAGCAGTTCTTC. It translates to CASIGHGVYNEQFF.